What follows are 18 T cell receptor beta chains derived from one specimen sequenced in a study of T cell changes during pregnancy in multiple sclerosis. Sequenced by immunoSEQ multiplex PCR; TCRdb stores in-frame clones only, minus some. The data show approximately 40,000 clones, about 96% seen once. The specimen comprised peripheral blood, sampled in the second trimester of pregnancy. The receptors come from a female donor with multiple sclerosis, enrolled in a pregnancy study.

CDR3: CASSVTRLTDTQYF. CDR3 DNA: TGTGCCAGTAGTGTGACTCGTCTCACAGATACGCAGTATTTT. The chain carries TRBV19 and TRBJ2-3, with D unclear. The CDR3 is 14 amino acids. Germline V gene lookup returns CDR1 LNHDA and CDR2 SQIVND (reference sequence). Trimming removed 5 bases from V and 2 bases from J, with 11 bases in between.

The chain is built from TRBV7-8 and TRBJ1-4; the D gene is possibly TRBD1 (5 bases). Germline lookup yields CDR1 SGHVS and CDR2 FQNEAQ. Trimming removed 0 bases at V and 7 bases at J, with 21 bases between. The CDR3 covers 18 residues. This chain's CDR3 is CASSLAVRVKTEGEKLFF. CDR3 nucleotide sequence: TGTGCCAGCAGCTTAGCTGTCAGGGTAAAAACTGAAGGTGAAAAACTGTTTTTT.

V and J are TRBV9 and TRBJ1-1; a possible D gene is TRBD1 (6 bases). With 4 bases removed from V and 2 bases from J, the gap between germline ends came to 9 bases. Per germline, CDR1 SGDLS and CDR2 YYNGEE. The CDR3 extends over 13 amino acids. DNA for the CDR3: TGTGCCAGCAGCCCGGGACACAACACTGAAGCTTTCTTT. Its translation: CASSPGHNTEAFF.

This chain uses TRBV2 with TRBJ1-2; 7 bases map to TRBD1. CDR1 SNHLY and CDR2 FYNNEI come from the germline V gene. J lost 7 bases, V lost 6 bases, and 5 bases had no gene match. This CDR3 spans 12 amino acids. This CDR3 is CASSLGQSGYTF. The CDR3 DNA reads as TGTGCCAGCAGCTTGGGACAGTCTGGCTACACCTTC.

The chain recombines TRBV29-1 with TRBJ1-2; 7 nucleotides align to TRBD1. This CDR3 has 12 amino acids. The V gene end was trimmed by 5 bases and the J gene end by 6 bases; junction bases not matched to a gene: 6. The germline CDR1 and CDR2 sequences are SQVTM and ANQGSEA. This CDR3 reads CSVFPDRDGYTF. The CDR3 nucleotides read TGCAGCGTTTTCCCCGACAGGGATGGCTACACCTTC.

There are a few counts of this clone. The rearrangement links TRBV28 to TRBJ1-2, with D possibly TRBD1 on 5 matching bases. V lost 5 bases to trimming and J lost 0 bases, with 16 bases between them. The CDR3 sequence is 16 residues long. The germline CDR1 and CDR2 sequences are MDHEN and SYDVKM. The CDR3, as DNA: TGTGCCAGCAGTCCATCCGGACAACTCCCTAACTATGGCTACACCTTC. Protein sequence: CASSPSGQLPNYGYTF.

V and J are TRBV11-2 and TRBJ2-7; TRBD2 matches 7 bases. Trimming removed 4 bases from V and 0 bases from J; junction bases left unmatched: 6. This CDR3 has 15 amino acids. Germline V gene data show CDR1 as SGHAT and CDR2 as FQNNGV. This CDR3 is CASSSGLQGSYEQYF. The CDR3 DNA reads TGTGCCAGCAGCTCGGGACTACAAGGCTCCTACGAGCAGTACTTC.

The V call is TRBV18, the J call TRBJ1-2, with 7 nucleotides matching TRBD1. The V segment lost 4 bases and the J segment 6 bases; nucleotides outside the gene matches: 14. Germline V gene data show CDR1 as KGHSH and CDR2 as LQKENI. The CDR3 has 16 amino acids. CDR3 residues: CASSLQPPGRGNGYTF. For the CDR3, the DNA is TGTGCCAGCTCACTCCAACCACCGGGCAGGGGGAATGGCTACACCTTC.

The chain carries TRBV18 and TRBJ2-3; D possibly corresponds to TRBD1 (5 bases). This CDR3 spans 13 amino acids. Trimming cost V 6 bases and J 5 bases, with 12 bases left between them. The germline gives CDR1 KGHSH, CDR2 LQKENI. The CDR3 sequence is CASSLREGDTQYF. The CDR3, as DNA: TGTGCCAGCTCCCTCAGGGAAGGAGATACGCAGTATTTT.

The chain couples TRBV5-1 to TRBJ2-1; 14 bases align to TRBD2. The CDR3 contains 16 residues. Germline CDR1 and CDR2: SGHRS and YFSETQ. Germline trimming cut 4 bases from V and 7 bases from J; bases unmatched to any gene: 7. The CDR3 region has the DNA TGCGCCAGCAGCCCGGGACTAGCGGGGGCCCAAAATGAGCAGTTCTTC. This codes for CASSPGLAGAQNEQFF.

This chain connects TRBV10-3 to TRBJ1-3; D not resolved. Germline lookup yields CDR1 ENHRY and CDR2 SYGVKD. Trimming stripped 9 bases from V and 0 bases from J, with 12 bases between. The CDR3 length is 14 residues. For the CDR3, the DNA is TGTGCCATTATGGCGCTAGGCTCTGGAAACACCATATATTTT. Translation: CAIMALGSGNTIYF.

V and J are TRBV7-9 and TRBJ1-2; a possible D gene is TRBD1 (5 bases). Trimming left V 3 bases short and J 7 bases short, with 24 bases between. This CDR3 spans 17 amino acids. Germline V CDR1 and CDR2: SEHNR, FQNEAQ (reference sequence). The DNA of the CDR3 is TGTGCCAGCAGCTTCCCCCGCCAGGACACCTTCTGGGGTGGCTACACCTTC. This translates into CASSFPRQDTFWGGYTF.

The rearrangement joins TRBV6-1 to TRBJ2-2; 11 bases line up with TRBD2. CDR3 length equals 15 residues. After removal of 5 bases from V and 3 bases from J, the junction contained 2 bases not matched to a gene. The germline V gene has CDR1 MNHNS and CDR2 SASEGT. The CDR3 loop is CASSIAGGHTGELFF. The CDR3 nucleotides read TGTGCCAGCAGTATAGCGGGAGGGCACACCGGGGAGCTGTTTTTT.

The chain combines TRBV6-6 with TRBJ2-5; 12 bases align to TRBD1. This CDR3 has 16 residues. V was pared by 1 base and J by 2 bases, with 2 bases of the junction left unmatched. Germline CDR1 MNHNY, CDR2 SVGAGI (reference sequence). Here the CDR3 reads CASSYWDRGLQETQYF. The CDR3, as DNA: TGTGCCAGCAGTTACTGGGACAGGGGGCTTCAAGAGACCCAGTACTTC.

The rearrangement uses TRBV7-9 and TRBJ1-1; no clear D. The CDR3 totals 12 residues. Trimming took 2 bases from V and 3 from J, leaving 4 bases between them. Per the germline V gene, CDR1 is SEHNR and CDR2 is FQNEAQ (reference sequence). CDR3 sequence reads: CASSLSDTEAFF. The CDR3 nucleotides are TGTGCCAGCAGCTTAAGCGACACTGAAGCTTTCTTT.

The chain combines TRBV5-1 with TRBJ2-1; 11 nucleotides line up with TRBD1. This CDR3 has 14 amino acids. Germline lookup yields CDR1 SGHRS and CDR2 YFSETQ. J gave up 9 bases and V 4 bases, and 6 bases lay outside the gene matches. The CDR3 DNA reads as TGCGCCAGCAGCAACGGACAGGGGGCGCGTGAGCAGTTCTTC. Amino acid sequence: CASSNGQGAREQFF.

This chain links TRBV10-2 with TRBJ2-7, with 7 bases identical to TRBD1. V lost 0 bases and J lost 2; bases outside the gene matches: 4. CDR1 WSHSY and CDR2 SAAADI come from the germline V gene. The CDR3 has 15 amino acids. The CDR3 sequence is CASSESTGWAYEQYF. Here the CDR3 DNA reads TGCGCCAGCAGTGAGTCGACAGGGTGGGCCTACGAGCAGTACTTC.

The V call is TRBV7-3, the J call TRBJ2-1, with TRBD2 as a possible D gene (5 bases). The CDR3 is made up of 16 amino acids. In germline, CDR1 is SGHTA, CDR2 FQGTGA. Trimming removed 4 bases from V and 0 bases from J, with 13 bases in between. CDR3: CASSSGLQRSYNEQFF. CDR3 sequence (DNA): TGTGCCAGCAGCTCCGGACTGCAGCGCTCCTACAATGAGCAGTTCTTC.